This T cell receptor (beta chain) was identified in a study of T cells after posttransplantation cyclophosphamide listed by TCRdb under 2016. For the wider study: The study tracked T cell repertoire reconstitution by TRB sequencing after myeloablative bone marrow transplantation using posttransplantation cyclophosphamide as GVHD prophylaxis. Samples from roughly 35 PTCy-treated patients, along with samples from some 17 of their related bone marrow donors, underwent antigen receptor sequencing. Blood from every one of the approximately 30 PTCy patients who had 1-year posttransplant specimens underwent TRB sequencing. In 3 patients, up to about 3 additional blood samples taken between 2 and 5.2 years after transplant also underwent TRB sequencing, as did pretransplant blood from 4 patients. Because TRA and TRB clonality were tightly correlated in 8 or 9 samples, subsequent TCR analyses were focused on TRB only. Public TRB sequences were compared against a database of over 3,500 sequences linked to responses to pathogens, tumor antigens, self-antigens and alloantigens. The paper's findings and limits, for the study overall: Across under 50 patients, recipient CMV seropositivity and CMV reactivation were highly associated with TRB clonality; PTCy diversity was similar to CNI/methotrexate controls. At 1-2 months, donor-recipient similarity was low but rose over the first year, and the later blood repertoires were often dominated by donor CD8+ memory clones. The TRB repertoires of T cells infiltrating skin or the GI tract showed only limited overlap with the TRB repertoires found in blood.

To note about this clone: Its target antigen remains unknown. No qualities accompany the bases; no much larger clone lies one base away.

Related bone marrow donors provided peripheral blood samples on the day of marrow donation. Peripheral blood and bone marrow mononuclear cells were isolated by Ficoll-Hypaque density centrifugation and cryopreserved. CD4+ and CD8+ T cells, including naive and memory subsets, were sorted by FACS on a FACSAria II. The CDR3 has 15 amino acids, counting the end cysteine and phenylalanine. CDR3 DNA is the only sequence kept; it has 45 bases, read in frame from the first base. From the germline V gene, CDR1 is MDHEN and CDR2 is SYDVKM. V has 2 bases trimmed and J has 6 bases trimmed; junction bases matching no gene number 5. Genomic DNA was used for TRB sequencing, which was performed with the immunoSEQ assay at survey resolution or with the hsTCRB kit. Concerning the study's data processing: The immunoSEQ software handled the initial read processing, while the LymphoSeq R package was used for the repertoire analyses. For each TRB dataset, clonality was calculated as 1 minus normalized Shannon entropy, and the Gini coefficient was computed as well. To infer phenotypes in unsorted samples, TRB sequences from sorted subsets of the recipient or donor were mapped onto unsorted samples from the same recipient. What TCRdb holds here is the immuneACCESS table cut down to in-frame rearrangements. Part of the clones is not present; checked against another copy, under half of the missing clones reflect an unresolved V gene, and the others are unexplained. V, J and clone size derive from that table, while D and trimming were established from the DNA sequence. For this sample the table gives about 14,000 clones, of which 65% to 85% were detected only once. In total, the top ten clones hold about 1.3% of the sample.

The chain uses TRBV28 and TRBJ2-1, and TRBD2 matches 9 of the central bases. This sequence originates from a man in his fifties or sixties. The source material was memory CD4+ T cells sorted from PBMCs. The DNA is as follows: TGTGCCAGCAGTTTAAGGCGGGGGGGCAGCAATGAGCAGTTCTTC. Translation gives CASSLRRGGSNEQFF. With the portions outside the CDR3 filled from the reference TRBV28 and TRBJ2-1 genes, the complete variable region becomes DVKVTQSSRYLVKRTGEKVFLECVQDMDHENMFWYRQDPGLGLRLIYFSYDVKMKEKGDIPEGYSVSREKKERFSLILESASTNQTSMYLCASSLRRGGSNEQFFGPGTRLTVL.